This paragraph reports one T cell receptor (beta chain). The data were taken from a study of control samples from healthy donors and cancer patients. Assay used: immunoSEQ multiplex PCR; TCRdb lists only in-frame clones, some missing. The sample contains about 180,000 clones, about nine tenths of which appear only once. Germline loops: CDR1 SGHVS, CDR2 FQNEAQ. The V and J ends lost 2 bases and 1 base, in that order; junction bases with no gene match: 9. CDR3 size: 18 residues. Sequenced: blood. The V and J genes are TRBV7-8 and TRBJ2-2; 8 nucleotides agree with TRBD2. The origin of this receptor is a woman aged 40 to 55 in good health. CDR3 amino acids: CASSLSGGTPWNTGELFF. In DNA form, the CDR3 reads TGTGCCAGCAGCTTAAGCGGGGGTACGCCCTGGAACACCGGGGAGCTGTTTTTT.